One and the same sample provided the 31 T cell receptor beta chains below, sequenced in a study of shared clonotypes between healthy human individuals. Clones were sequenced by immunoSEQ multiplex PCR, and TCRdb holds only the in-frame ones, with some missing. The sample carries hundreds of thousands of clones, about 74% recorded once. The specimen was memory CD4+ T cells sorted from blood. The subset here: CD45RA-negative fraction. The receptors here all came from a woman in her twenties or thirties in good health.

This clone was counted between two and nine times. The rearrangement links TRBV2 to TRBJ2-4; no firm D call. V lost 4 bases, J lost 0 bases, and 10 bases lay in between. In germline, CDR1 is SNHLY, CDR2 FYNNEI. The CDR3 has 15 amino acids. The CDR3 DNA is TGTGCCAGCAGTGGAGGCTTCCTAGCCAAAAACATTCAGTACTTC. Translating gives CASSGGFLAKNIQYF. The variable domain in full, with the rest retrieved from reference TRBV2 and TRBJ2-4, is EPEVTQTPSHQVTQMGQEVILRCVPISNHLYFYWYRQILGQKVEFLVSFYNNEISEKSEIFDDQFSVERPDGSNFTLKIRSTKLEDSAMYFCASSGGFLAKNIQYFGAGTRLSVL.

This clone has just one count. This sequence joins TRBV30 and TRBJ2-7; possible D gene TRBD2, 5 bases. V dropped 3 bases and J dropped 5 bases, with 14 bases sitting between them. In germline, CDR1 is GTSNPN, CDR2 SVGIG (reference sequence). The CDR3 length is 13 residues. This CDR3 reads CAWRRARTHEQYF. CDR3 sequence (DNA): TGTGCCTGGAGGCGGGCACGGACTCACGAGCAGTACTTC.

The chain couples TRBV29-1 to TRBJ2-1; D gene ambiguous. In germline, CDR1 is SQVTM, CDR2 ANQGSEA. The CDR3 runs to 11 residues. V lost 4 bases and J lost 10, with 11 bases in between. CDR3 residues: CSVGPRDEQFF. The CDR3 coding sequence is TGCAGCGTTGGTCCCAGAGACGAGCAGTTCTTC.

The chain joins TRBV7-9 to TRBJ2-2; D gene uncertain. The CDR3 consists of 14 residues. Trimming stripped 6 bases from V and 0 bases from J, with 8 bases between. CDR1 is SEHNR, CDR2 FQNEAQ, per germline (reference sequence). The CDR3 sequence: CASSQTPNTGELFF. The CDR3 DNA is TGTGCCAGCAGTCAGACCCCGAACACCGGGGAGCTGTTTTTT.

The chain recombines TRBV5-1 with TRBJ2-7; 8 bases align to TRBD1. The V gene end was trimmed by 0 bases and the J gene end by 7 bases; junction bases not matched to a gene: 6. The CDR3 covers 14 residues. CDR1 and CDR2 from the germline V gene are SGHRS and YFSETQ. The CDR3 DNA is TGCGCCAGCAGCTTGGGGGACAGGATCGGAGAGCAGTACTTC. It is translated as CASSLGDRIGEQYF. The variable domain in full, completed from reference TRBV5-1 and TRBJ2-7, reads KAGVTQTPRYLIKTRGQQVTLSCSPISGHRSVSWYQQTPGQGLQFLFEYFSETQRNKGNFPGRFSGRQFSNSRSEMNVSTLELGDSALYLCASSLGDRIGEQYFGPGTRLTVT.

The chain links TRBV6-6 to TRBJ2-7; D not resolved. Germline CDR1 MNHNY, CDR2 SVGAGI (reference sequence). Between the trimmed V and J ends, which lost 7 bases and 0 bases, there was a span of 7 bases. The CDR3 loop spans 12 amino acids. CDR3 in DNA: TGTGCCAGCATAGGTCGCTCCTACGAGCAGTACTTC. Residues: CASIGRSYEQYF.

The J gene is TRBJ2-7, the V gene TRBV21-1; the table's D call TRBD1 went unverified against the DNA. TRBV21-1 is classified as a pseudogene. CDR3 length: 14 amino acids. CDR3 region: CASTFRTDFYEQYF. The CDR3 DNA follows: TGTGCCAGCACCTTTCGGACAGACTTCTACGAGCAGTACTTC.

The V and J genes are TRBV19 and TRBJ2-1; 13 bases are a match to TRBD2. V lost 4 bases, J lost 1 base, and 13 bases stayed unmatched. The germline V gene has CDR1 LNHDA and CDR2 SQIVND (reference sequence). This CDR3 comprises 20 residues. Here the CDR3 DNA reads TGTGCCAGTAGTACCGACGGACTAGCGGGAGTATCATCGTCCTACAATGAGCAGTTCTTC. Translating gives CASSTDGLAGVSSSYNEQFF.

The chain recombines TRBV27 with TRBJ1-5, with a possible D match to TRBD1 (6 bases). The germline V gene encodes CDR1 MNHEY and CDR2 SMNVEV (reference sequence). This CDR3 is built from 12 residues. With 11 bases removed from V and 7 bases from J, the gap between germline ends came to 15 bases. The CDR3 loop reads CACGGQGQPQHF. The DNA of the CDR3 is TGTGCCTGTGGGGGACAAGGGCAGCCCCAGCATTTT.

The chain links TRBV2 to TRBJ1-4; no clear D. Germline CDR1 is SNHLY and CDR2 is FYNNEI. The CDR3 sequence is 14 residues long. The ends were cut back, 6 bases at V and 7 bases at J, with 15 bases in the middle. The chain's CDR3 is CASSGQHSGEKLFF. CDR3 nucleotides: TGTGCCAGCAGCGGTCAACATTCGGGTGAAAAACTGTTTTTT.

This clone occurred a few times. V gene TRBV5-1 combines with J gene TRBJ2-7, with TRBD1 matching over 10 bases. V gave up 0 bases and J gave up 2 bases; unmatched junction bases: 5. Per the germline V gene, CDR1 is SGHRS and CDR2 is YFSETQ. This CDR3 contains 16 residues. CDR3 loop: CASSLAEDRGAYEQYF. CDR3 DNA: TGCGCCAGCAGCTTGGCCGAGGACAGGGGGGCCTACGAGCAGTACTTC.

The gene calls are TRBV18 and TRBJ1-3; 7 bases are shared with TRBD1. Germline V CDR1 and CDR2: KGHSH, LQKENI. The CDR3 extends over 18 amino acids. V shed 0 bases and J 0 bases; nucleotides not matched to a gene: 8. The DNA for the CDR3 is TGTGCCAGCTCACCACCGTGGACAGGTGGATACTCTGGAAACACCATATATTTT. It is translated as CASSPPWTGGYSGNTIYF.

This clone showed up many times. This chain connects TRBV25-1 to TRBJ2-1, with 9 bases fitting TRBD2. The J segment lost 8 bases and the V segment lost 4 bases, leaving 12 bases of the junction unmatched. This CDR3 has 16 residues. The germline CDR1 and CDR2 sequences are MGHDK and SYGVNS. Here the CDR3 DNA reads TGTGCCAGCAGTGGAACAGCGGGACTAGCTAAAGATGAGCAGTTCTTC. This sequence encodes CASSGTAGLAKDEQFF.

This clone was recorded a few times. This sequence joins TRBV5-1 and TRBJ1-1; weak D call: TRBD1 (6 bases). V was cut by 4 bases and J by 4 bases, with 17 bases left in between. This CDR3 contains 15 residues. Germline CDR1 and CDR2: SGHRS and YFSETQ. CDR3 sequence (DNA): TGCGCCAGCAGCCGGTTGGACAGCCAGGGCACTGAAGCTTTCTTT. Translation: CASSRLDSQGTEAFF.

This clone has a handful of counts. At the DNA level, this CDR3 is encoded by other sequences in the same sample as well. The chain recombines TRBV2 with TRBJ2-5; TRBD1 matches 8 bases. Germline-derived CDR1 and CDR2 are SNHLY and FYNNEI. Trimming removed 6 bases from V and 1 base from J; junction bases left unmatched: 7. This CDR3 region has 15 residues. The DNA for the CDR3 is TGTGCCAGCAGCTCCGAAGGACAGGGCCAAGAGACCCAGTACTTC. This sequence encodes CASSSEGQGQETQYF.

This CDR3 is CASRQQGSGEKLFF. The CDR3 region has the DNA TGTGCCAGCAGGCAGCAGGGTTCTGGAGAAAAACTGTTTTTT. This chain links TRBV2 with TRBJ1-4, with D possibly TRBD1 on 5 matching bases. Trimming left V 6 bases short and J 8 bases short, with 16 bases between. This CDR3 contains 14 residues. Germline lookup yields CDR1 SNHLY and CDR2 FYNNEI.

This sequence joins TRBV29-1 and TRBJ2-7, with 7 bases that match TRBD1. J lost 7 bases, V lost 0 bases, and 21 bases had no gene match. The germline V gene has CDR1 SQVTM and CDR2 ANQGSEA. The CDR3 is made up of 18 amino acids. The CDR3 DNA follows: TGCAGCGTTGAAGATAGACCACCGGGACAGCCTTCACCGGGGGAGCAGTACTTC. Translation: CSVEDRPPGQPSPGEQYF.

The V call is TRBV19, the J call TRBJ2-7, with 10 bases fitting TRBD2. V dropped 5 bases and J dropped 7; count of bases not matched to a gene: 8. This CDR3 contains 14 residues. Germline-derived CDR1 and CDR2 are LNHDA and SQIVND (reference sequence). The CDR3 DNA reads as TGTGCCAGTAGTGCCGGACTAGCGGATTGGGAGCAGTACTTC. This sequence encodes CASSAGLADWEQYF.

In regard to this clone: A much larger clonotype is one base distant, so this may be a read error. J is TRBJ2-3 and V is TRBV27; 12 nucleotides agree with TRBD1. The germline gives CDR1 MNHEY, CDR2 SMNVEV (reference sequence). This CDR3 is built from 13 residues. Trimming removed 8 bases from V and 4 bases from J; junction bases left unmatched: 1. This CDR3 is CASGTGGADTQYF. In DNA form, the CDR3 reads TGTGCCAGCGGGACAGGGGGCGCAGATACGCAGTATTTT.

The chain combines TRBV30 with TRBJ1-5, with D unresolved. Germline-derived CDR1 and CDR2 are GTSNPN and SVGIG (reference sequence). The CDR3 length is 16 residues. V lost 0 bases to trimming and J lost 1 base, with 13 bases between them. The CDR3 nucleotides are TGTGCCTGGAGTGTACAAGTCTGGCAGAGCAATCAGCCCCAGCATTTT. It is translated as CAWSVQVWQSNQPQHF.

The V call is TRBV5-1, the J call TRBJ1-2; TRBD1 matches at 8 bases. With 4 bases clipped from V and 6 bases from J, the junction kept 5 bases outside the gene matches. Per the germline V gene, CDR1 is SGHRS and CDR2 is YFSETQ. The CDR3 runs to 13 residues. The CDR3 spells CASSPGQANGYTF. The CDR3 DNA is TGCGCCAGCAGCCCGGGACAGGCTAATGGCTACACCTTC.

The chain recombines TRBV5-5 with TRBJ2-5; D assignment may be TRBD1 or TRBD2 (6 bases each). The CDR3 has 14 residues. The V gene's germline CDR1 is SGHKS and CDR2 YYEKEE (reference sequence). Trimming cost V 4 bases and J 1 base, with 11 bases left between them. The CDR3 sequence: CASSRGEGQETQYF. Written as DNA, the CDR3 is TGTGCCAGCAGCAGGGGGGAAGGCCAAGAGACCCAGTACTTC.

V gene TRBV9 combines with J gene TRBJ2-2; 7 bases are shared with TRBD2. The junction had 5 bases not matched to a gene; V was cut back by 3 bases and J by 6 bases. Germline CDR1 is SGDLS and CDR2 is YYNGEE. The CDR3 extends over 14 amino acids. This CDR3 is CASSDGGRSGELFF. CDR3 in DNA: TGTGCCAGCAGCGACGGGGGGAGGTCCGGGGAGCTGTTTTTT.

As to this clone: A far larger clone is one nucleotide away, so this likely arose from a read error. V and J are TRBV6-1 and TRBJ2-3; 10 nucleotides align to TRBD2. The V gene end was trimmed by 6 bases and the J gene end by 4 bases; junction bases not matched to a gene: 4. Germline-derived CDR1 and CDR2 are MNHNS and SASEGT. The CDR3 has 14 residues. The CDR3 DNA reads TGTGCCAGCAGCTCTAGCGGGAGCGCAGATACGCAGTATTTT. Translated: CASSSSGSADTQYF.

V and J are TRBV4-2 and TRBJ1-6; the match to TRBD1 covers 8 bases. The CDR3 spans 14 residues. Germline V gene sequence: CDR1 LGHNA, CDR2 YNFKEQ. Trimming removed 7 bases from V and 6 bases from J; junction bases left unmatched: 5. CDR3 region: CASTQQGANSPLHF. CDR3 nucleotide sequence: TGTGCCAGCACACAGCAGGGGGCTAATTCACCCCTCCACTTT.

The V and J genes are TRBV6-1 and TRBJ2-2; 12 bases are shared with TRBD2. CDR1 and CDR2 from the germline V gene are MNHNS and SASEGT. V shed 4 bases, J shed 6 bases, and the junction held 3 bases outside the gene matches. The CDR3 has 15 amino acids. The CDR3 region is CASSVLAGGPGELFF. Here the CDR3 DNA reads TGTGCCAGCAGTGTCCTAGCGGGAGGGCCCGGGGAGCTGTTTTTT.

The V call is TRBV27, the J call TRBJ2-3, with 10 bases fitting TRBD2. Germline lookup yields CDR1 MNHEY and CDR2 SMNVEV (reference sequence). Germline trimming cut 4 bases from V and 4 bases from J; bases unmatched to any gene: 2. The CDR3 runs to 14 residues. CDR3 sequence (DNA): TGTGCCAGCAGTTCAGCGGGAGGGCCAGATACGCAGTATTTT. Residues: CASSSAGGPDTQYF.

This rearrangement joins TRBV7-2 to TRBJ2-3; TRBD2 might be the D (5 bases). The germline V gene encodes CDR1 SGHTA and CDR2 FQGNSA. CDR3 length: 15 amino acids. The V end lost 5 bases, the J end lost 2 bases, and 14 bases lay between the germline ends. The CDR3 region has the DNA TGTGCCAGCAGCGTCTTCGGGATTACCACAGATACGCAGTATTTT. The encoded protein is CASSVFGITTDTQYF.

The chain has TRBV5-6 and TRBJ2-3; D uncertain. This CDR3 is built from 13 residues. Trimming shortened V by 4 bases and J by 9 bases, and 15 bases separated the two germline ends. The germline gives CDR1 SGHDT, CDR2 YYEEEE. The CDR3 sequence: CASSTTDIKTQYF. Here the CDR3 DNA reads TGTGCCAGCAGCACCACTGACATAAAGACGCAGTATTTT.

With respect to this clone: This same CDR3 is encoded by further DNA sequences in the sample. V and J are TRBV20-1 and TRBJ2-5, with 7 positions matching TRBD2. The J call is doubtful: the DNA matches TRBJ2-7 better. The CDR3 runs to 11 residues. CDR1 and CDR2 from the germline V gene are DFQATT and SNEGSKA (reference sequence). The CDR3 nucleotides read TGCAGTGCAGGACTAGTTTACGAGCAGTACTTC. This translates into CSAGLVYEQYF.

The chain couples TRBV5-4 to TRBJ2-2; D is unresolved. There are 15 residues in the CDR3. The ends were cut back, 1 base at V and 0 bases at J, with 7 bases in the middle. Per the germline V gene, CDR1 is SGHNT and CDR2 is YYREEE (reference sequence). The CDR3 is CASSLISSNTGELFF. The CDR3 DNA reads TGTGCCAGCAGCTTGATATCTTCGAACACCGGGGAGCTGTTTTTT.